This T cell receptor beta chain came from a study of T-cell memory formation after mild COVID-19. Per germline, CDR1 MNHEY and CDR2 SVGAGI. Trimming took off 2 bases at V and 1 base at J, with 11 bases between the two ends. CDR3 length: 15 residues. Study outcomes and limitations: Pre-infection memory harbored some responding clones, suggesting cross-reactive memory joined.

A few counts support this clonotype. What it recognizes is unknown. Each CDR3 protein is one row after TCRdb ran MiXCR on the 5' RACE reads. The sample holds about 400,000 distinct CDR3 sequences, about a sixth seen once. The clonotype originates from a man in his late teens or twenties who had mild COVID-19 (a few samples of this study predate the infection). Cell type and time point are not known. The specimen sequenced was PBMCs or a T cell subset sorted from them (not recorded which). This chain links TRBV6-5 with TRBJ1-1; no clear D gene. CDR3 DNA sequence: TGTGCCAGCAGTTACCGTCCAGAAGGGAACACTGAAGCTTTCTTT. Translated, it gives CASSYRPEGNTEAFF.